A selection of T cell receptor beta chains follows, all from one sample in a study of a mutant IDH1 vaccine in newly diagnosed glioma. Generated by immunoSEQ multiplex PCR, the TCRdb table keeps only in-frame clones and is missing some. The data show about 24,000 clones, with 79% seen just once and 8% to 8.5% held by the top ten. Their recognized antigens are unknown. Material: PBMCs, obtained from a glioma patient whose treatment included an IDH1 peptide vaccine. These receptors were collected from a man in his forties with glioma. The CDR3 runs from the conserved cysteine through the conserved F or W. The D gene is left open where the match is weak. Size is omitted from some rows. Given values are once, few, many or a class for expanded clones.

abundance,j_gene,v_gene,d_gene,CDR3aa,CDR3nt
few,TRBJ1-2,TRBV29-1,TRBD1,CSGRQGNDYGYTF,TGCAGCGGTCGACAGGGTAATGACTATGGCTACACCTTC
.,TRBJ2-1,TRBV9,.,CASSGGTSLFF,TGTGCCAGCAGCGGAGGGACATCTCTGTTCTTC
once,TRBJ2-2,TRBV5-6,TRBD2,CASSLRIFSGRPRNGELFF,TGTGCCAGCAGCTTGAGGATCTTCTCCGGGAGGCCCCGGAACGGGGAGCTGTTTTTT
.,TRBJ1-4,TRBV14,.,CASSPRNDEKLFF,TGTGCCAGCAGCCCCCGAAATGATGAAAAACTGTTTTTT
.,TRBJ2-3,TRBV11-2,.,CASSGGRTDTQYF,TGTGCCAGCAGCGGAGGAAGGACAGATACGCAGTATTTT
.,TRBJ2-6,TRBV19,.,CASTFSGANVLTF,TGTGCCAGTACTTTCTCTGGGGCCAACGTCCTGACTTTC
once,TRBJ2-3,TRBV11-3,TRBD2,CASSLGGSGIRLDTQYF,TGTGCCAGCAGCTTAGGGGGTAGCGGGATTCGATTGGATACGCAGTATTTT
.,TRBJ1-1,TRBV7-2,.,CASSLTGNTEAFF,TGTGCCAGCAGCTTAACAGGGAACACTGAAGCTTTCTTT
.,TRBJ2-7,TRBV5-1,TRBD1,CASSSNPGQGNSYEQYF,TGCGCCAGCAGCTCTAATCCGGGACAGGGAAACTCCTACGAGCAGTACTTC
.,TRBJ1-1,TRBV18,.,CASSPQGSRLNTEAFF,TGTGCCAGCTCACCACAGGGCTCGCGGTTGAACACTGAAGCTTTCTTT
.,TRBJ2-2,TRBV30,.,CAWSPQGYGELFF,TGTGCCTGGAGTCCCCAGGGGTACGGGGAGCTGTTTTTT
.,TRBJ2-7,TRBV5-4,.,CASSLGHGGASPYEQYF,TGTGCCAGCAGCTTGGGGCACGGAGGAGCGTCCCCCTACGAGCAGTACTTC
.,TRBJ2-2,TRBV9,TRBD2,CASSGTSGRAAGELFF,TGTGCCAGCAGCGGCACTAGCGGGAGGGCCGCCGGGGAGCTGTTTTTT
.,TRBJ1-5,TRBV6-5,.,CASTYSAVGKPQHF,TGTGCCAGCACCTACTCCGCGGTTGGTAAGCCCCAGCATTTT
.,TRBJ2-3,TRBV7-9,.,CASSGLGGTDTQYF,TGTGCCAGCAGCGGTCTGGGTGGGACAGATACGCAGTATTTT
.,TRBJ2-6,TRBV27,TRBD1,CASSLLGTGGNVLTF,TGTGCCAGCAGTTTACTCGGGACAGGAGGCAACGTCCTGACTTTC
.,TRBJ2-5,TRBV5-6,TRBD2,CASSFGLAGAGETQYF,TGTGCCAGCAGCTTTGGACTAGCGGGAGCGGGCGAGACCCAGTACTTC
.,TRBJ2-7,TRBV5-1,TRBD2,CASSPSTPAGGDEQYF,TGCGCCAGCAGCCCGTCGACTCCTGCGGGAGGGGACGAGCAGTACTTC
few,TRBJ2-3,TRBV5-1,TRBD1,CASSRAGTGDADTQYF,TGCGCCAGCAGCCGAGCCGGGACAGGGGATGCAGATACGCAGTATTTT
.,TRBJ2-7,TRBV7-9,TRBD1,CASSLDRGWDYEQYF,TGTGCCAGCAGCCTGGACAGGGGGTGGGACTACGAGCAGTACTTC
once,TRBJ1-5,TRBV4-2,.,CASSRDPGDGQPQHF,TGTGCCAGCAGCAGGGACCCAGGGGATGGACAGCCCCAGCATTTT
.,TRBJ2-1,TRBV2,.,CASSDRSEQFF,TGTGCCAGCAGTGATAGAAGTGAGCAGTTCTTC
medium-sized,TRBJ1-1,TRBV19,TRBD1,CASRGGQAMSEAFF,TGTGCCAGTAGGGGGGGACAGGCAATGTCTGAAGCTTTCTTT
few,TRBJ1-1,TRBV5-4,TRBD1,CASSADRGGLTEAFF,TGTGCCAGCAGCGCAGACAGGGGTGGGTTAACTGAAGCTTTCTTT
.,TRBJ2-3,TRBV4-3,.,CASSQAAGGPLKTDTQYF,TGCGCCAGCAGCCAAGCTGCAGGGGGGCCCCTAAAGACAGATACGCAGTATTTT
.,TRBJ2-7,TRBV6-6,.,CASSKTRADYEQYF,TGTGCCAGCAGTAAAACTCGGGCAGACTACGAGCAGTACTTC
.,TRBJ2-3,TRBV7-6,TRBD2,CASSFVLGTSGTWTQYF,TGTGCCAGCAGTTTCGTACTCGGGACTAGCGGGACGTGGACGCAGTATTTT
.,TRBJ1-2,TRBV30,.,CAWSPGTALSTF,TGTGCCTGGAGTCCCGGGACCGCGTTGTCCACCTTC
.,TRBJ1-6,TRBV28,.,CASSSAGKAGADSPLHF,TGTGCCAGCAGTTCCGCAGGCAAGGCCGGGGCTGATTCACCCCTCCACTTT
.,TRBJ2-2,TRBV27,.,CASRRSGGNTGELFF,TGTGCCAGCAGGCGCTCTGGCGGGAACACCGGGGAGCTGTTTTTT
.,TRBJ1-1,TRBV4-1,TRBD1,CASSQSPAPGGTEAFF,TGCGCCAGCAGCCAATCCCCCGCCCCAGGGGGCACTGAAGCTTTCTTT
.,TRBJ2-7,TRBV7-8,TRBD2,CASSKGLAGESSYEQYF,TGTGCCAGCAGCAAGGGACTAGCGGGGGAGAGCTCCTACGAGCAGTACTTC
.,TRBJ1-1,TRBV6-1,.,CASSELASTEAFF,TGTGCCAGCAGTGAACTGGCCAGCACTGAAGCTTTCTTT
.,TRBJ2-1,TRBV11-2,.,CASSLAGALGDEQFF,TGTGCCAGCAGCTTAGCGGGGGCCCTCGGGGATGAGCAGTTCTTC
.,TRBJ2-3,TRBV30,.,CAWTSLRDTQYF,TGTGCCTGGACCTCACTAAGGGATACGCAGTATTTT
.,TRBJ2-3,TRBV12-5,.,CASAGGTDTQYF,TGTGCTAGTGCCGGGGGCACAGATACGCAGTATTTT
.,TRBJ2-5,TRBV6-1,.,CACTGFGGETQYF,TGTGCCTGTACAGGGTTCGGAGGAGAGACCCAGTACTTC
.,TRBJ2-3,TRBV11-3,TRBD2,CASSMNFLAGGSTDTQYF,TGTGCCAGCAGCATGAATTTCTTAGCGGGAGGGAGCACAGATACGCAGTATTTT
.,TRBJ2-1,TRBV7-2,.,CASSPQSVGYNEQFF,TGTGCCAGCAGCCCCCAATCGGTGGGATACAATGAGCAGTTCTTC
.,TRBJ2-1,TRBV20-1,.,CSARGQNEQFF,TGCAGTGCTAGAGGACAAAATGAGCAGTTCTTC
.,TRBJ1-2,TRBV6-6,TRBD1,CASMRQGAQVNYGYTF,TGTGCCAGCATGAGACAGGGGGCGCAGGTAAACTATGGCTACACCTTC